The source of this T cell receptor (beta chain) is a study of control samples from healthy donors and cancer patients. The germline gives CDR1 MNHEY, CDR2 SMNVEV (reference sequence). This CDR3 region has 18 residues. V gave up 7 bases and J gave up 2 bases; unmatched junction bases: 14. The assay was immunoSEQ multiplex PCR, and TCRdb's table has in-frame clones only and misses some. The data contain about 65,000 clones, about nine tenths of them seen just once; the ten biggest clones take up 1% to 1.5%. Sequencing was carried out using PBMCs. The chain combines TRBV27 with TRBJ2-3; 11 bases align to TRBD2. The sequence was obtained from a woman between 50 and 59 years old with colorectal cancer. The CDR3 here is CASNRAPGTSGNTDTQYF. CDR3 sequence (DNA): TGTGCCAGCAACCGCGCCCCCGGGACTAGCGGAAACACAGATACGCAGTATTTT.